The 9 T cell receptor beta chains below all came from one sample that was sequenced in a study of blood T cell repertoires in COVID-19. The data were produced by immunoSEQ multiplex PCR, yet TCRdb's version contains in-frame clones alone and is incomplete. This sample has roughly 81,000 clones, with more than 75% found just once. The sequenced sample was peripheral blood. The receptors were gathered from a man aged 40-55 years with acute or convalescent COVID-19.

The J gene is TRBJ2-1, the V gene TRBV6-5; 8 nucleotides match TRBD1. Germline CDR1 is MNHEY and CDR2 is SVGAGI. The CDR3 extends over 14 amino acids. DNA of the CDR3: TGTGCTATAAATTTCAGGGGGCTCTTGGATGAGCAGTTCTTC. It is translated as CAINFRGLLDEQFF.

The chain carries TRBV24-1 and TRBJ2-2; D is possibly TRBD1 (6 bases). Trimming left V 5 bases short and J 6 bases short, with 12 bases between. Germline CDR1 and CDR2: KGHDR and SFDVKD. This CDR3 region has 14 residues. CDR3 bases: TGTGCCACCAGTGGGTCAGGGGAGTCCGGGGAGCTGTTTTTT. Protein sequence: CATSGSGESGELFF.

J is TRBJ2-2 and V is TRBV6-2 or TRBV6-3, with 14 bases that match TRBD2. V lost 6 bases to trimming and J lost 0 bases; unmatched junction nucleotides: 12. This CDR3 region has 20 residues. Per the germline V gene, CDR1 is MNHEY and CDR2 is SVGEGT. The CDR3 spells CASSRLAGGPLRANTGELFF. The CDR3 DNA sequence: TGTGCCAGCAGCCGACTAGCGGGAGGGCCCTTACGCGCGAACACCGGGGAGCTGTTTTTT.

The rearrangement links TRBV9 to TRBJ1-5, with D unclear. The CDR3 spans 14 residues. V was shortened by 0 bases and J by 1 base, with 5 bases between the two germline ends. The germline CDR1 and CDR2 sequences are SGDLS and YYNGEE. The CDR3 nucleotides read TGTGCCAGCAGCGTAGACGGGAGCAATCAGCCCCAGCATTTT. Translation: CASSVDGSNQPQHF.

The chain couples TRBV2 to TRBJ2-2, with D perhaps matching TRBD1 (6 bases). Looked up from germline, CDR1 is SNHLY and CDR2 is FYNNEI. V was clipped by 7 bases and J by 5 bases, with 17 bases between them. The CDR3 consists of 15 residues. For the CDR3, the DNA is TGTGCCAGCAATCCCTCGGCAGGGGCTACCGGGGAGCTGTTTTTT. As protein: CASNPSAGATGELFF.

The rearrangement links TRBV3-1 (or the pseudogene TRBV3-2) to TRBJ2-2, with a weak D call TRBD2 (6 bases). Deletions cut 2 bases from V and 1 base from J, with 8 bases between. The CDR3 covers 15 residues. CDR1 is LGHDT, CDR2 YNNKEL, per germline (reference sequence). CDR3 nucleotides: TGTGCCAGCAGCCAAAGACTAGGGAACACCGGGGAGCTGTTTTTT. Residues: CASSQRLGNTGELFF.

This clone came up once. This rearrangement joins TRBV2 to TRBJ1-5; D is possibly TRBD1 (6 bases). CDR1 is SNHLY and CDR2 is FYNNEI in the germline V gene. This CDR3 contains 14 residues. V shed 6 bases and J shed 1 base, with 10 bases lying between them. CDR3 bases: TGTGCCAGCAGAGGGGGGGGAAGCAATCAGCCCCAGCATTTT. It encodes CASRGGGSNQPQHF.

The chain links TRBV2 to TRBJ2-1, with a tentative D call TRBD2 (5 bases). The germline V gene encodes CDR1 SNHLY and CDR2 FYNNEI. V lost 4 bases, J lost 6 bases, and 7 bases lay in between. The CDR3 is 12 amino acids. The CDR3 region is CASSAGFNEQFF. Here the CDR3 DNA reads TGTGCCAGCAGTGCGGGGTTCAATGAGCAGTTCTTC. Full variable domain (missing parts from reference TRBV2 and TRBJ2-1): EPEVTQTPSHQVTQMGQEVILRCVPISNHLYFYWYRQILGQKVEFLVSFYNNEISEKSEIFDDQFSVERPDGSNFTLKIRSTKLEDSAMYFCASSAGFNEQFFGPGTRLTVL.

The DNA of the CDR3 is TGTGCCATCAGCCGGGACAGGGATACCTATAATTCACCCCTCCACTTT. This translates into CAISRDRDTYNSPLHF. The chain couples TRBV10-3 to TRBJ1-6, with 9 positions matching TRBD1. The V gene's germline CDR1 is ENHRY and CDR2 SYGVKD. The CDR3 has 16 residues. Trimming at V came to 6 bases and at J to 2 bases, leaving 5 bases not matched to a gene.